This record looks at one T cell receptor (beta chain) sequence and its context. The data were produced by immunoSEQ multiplex PCR, yet TCRdb's version contains in-frame clones alone and is incomplete. The table includes about 130,000 clones, roughly nine tenths detected once. The sample belongs to a study of T cell responses to AZD1222 COVID-19 vaccine. The CDR3 loop spans 16 amino acids. Germline CDR1 and CDR2: SGHNT and YYREEE (reference sequence). The V end lost 4 bases, the J end lost 13 bases, and 24 bases lay between the germline ends. This receptor was obtained from an adult in good health. This specimen was peripheral blood, taken on day 0 of AZD1222 vaccination. The chain employs TRBV5-4 and TRBJ1-6; maybe TRBD1 (5 bases). CDR3 coding DNA: TGTGCCAGCAGCCCCCGGGTGGGGGTCGGGTCGGGGCCCCTCCACTTT. Its translation is CASSPRVGVGSGPLHF.